This T cell receptor (beta chain) was recovered during a study of cytomegalovirus exposure and HLA in healthy donors. Study information: Some 180 million T cells yielded around 120 million unique TCR beta sequences in earlier analysis. The Caucasian-associated ancestry cluster contained 75% to 85% of the roughly 390 genotyped donors. Broader study findings: Both high specificity and high sensitivity reportedly marked the classifier's diagnosis of cytomegalovirus status. Presence/absence analyses treated sequencing depth as roughly uniform across donors.

Amplification used 60 Vbeta primers and 13 Jbeta primers. Data came from immunoSEQ multiplex PCR; TCRdb stores just in-frame clones and leaves some out. The table lists 120,000 to 150,000 clones, around 73% of them singletons, with 1.3% in the top ten. V was clipped by 4 bases and J by 1 base; unmatched bases: 7. CDR1 is SGHRS, CDR2 YFSETQ, per germline. There are 16 residues in the CDR3. The sample holds a few counts of this clone. Its target is unknown. The chain uses TRBV5-1 and TRBJ2-3; 9 bases are shared with TRBD2. This sequence originates from a woman in her thirties or forties in good health and CMV-seronegative. What was sequenced was PBMCs. CDR3 nucleotide sequence: TGCGCCAGCAGCGAACGCGGGGGGGTAGGCACAGATACGCAGTATTTT. Translating it yields CASSERGGVGTDTQYF.